Here is one TCR beta chain with its context. The sample is drawn from a study of blood T cell repertoires in COVID-19. Study-wide context: Sites across the United States, Italy and Spain contributed samples from acute and convalescent COVID-19.

Participants' own reports of clinical history determined their cohort assignment. Under the authors' procedure: Amplification of reference gene primers was used by the study to estimate nucleated cell counts. Profiled with immunoSEQ multiplex PCR; TCRdb holds only in-frame clones, not every one. V and J calls and clone size come straight from that table; D and trimming were deduced from the DNA. In the table there are 180,000 or so clones, approximately 83% of which are singletons. The sample consisted of PBMCs or T cells enriched from blood (not recorded which). This receptor was taken from a woman in her fifties or sixties who had recovered from COVID-19.

The CDR3 DNA is TGTGCCAGCAGTGGATTGACAGGGAAAGCTTTCTTT. This gives the protein CASSGLTGKAFF. The rearrangement links TRBV28 to TRBJ1-1; 7 nucleotides align to TRBD1. J was trimmed by 9 bases and V by 5 bases; bases with no gene match: 6. The CDR3 is 12 residues long. The germline CDR1 and CDR2 sequences are MDHEN and SYDVKM. Drawing the rest from reference TRBV28 and TRBJ1-1, the complete variable domain is DVKVTQSSRYLVKRTGEKVFLECVQDMDHENMFWYRQDPGLGLRLIYFSYDVKMKEKGDIPEGYSVSREKKERFSLILESASTNQTSMYLCASSGLTGKAFFGQGTRLTVV.